This T cell receptor (beta chain) was sequenced during a study of blood T cell repertoires in COVID-19. About the research overall: Samples of COVID-19 (acute and convalescent) were obtained from the United States, Italy and Spain. PBMCs, B-cell-depleted T cells, or T cells were the source of the cDNA or gDNA that made up the material.

Germline loops: CDR1 ENHRY, CDR2 SYGVKD. The V and J ends lost 6 bases and 8 bases respectively, with 13 bases between them. The CDR3 contains 13 residues. In the original processing: Nucleated cell counts were estimated from reference gene primer amplification. This table comes from immunoSEQ multiplex PCR, and its TCRdb copy is limited to in-frame clones, with some not included. That table is the source of V, J and clone size, and D and trimming were worked out from the DNA. The sample holds tens of thousands of clones, roughly 80% seen once. The TCR sequence derives from a woman between 55 and 75 years old with acute or convalescent COVID-19. The sequencing sample was made of peripheral blood. The chain is built from TRBV10-3 and TRBJ1-4, with D tentatively TRBD1 (6 bases). Here the CDR3 reads CAISSGGGEKLFF. CDR3 sequence (DNA): TGTGCCATCAGCTCGGGGGGGGGCGAAAAACTGTTTTTT.